This T cell receptor beta chain was identified during a study of T cells in Graves' hyperthyroidism and ophthalmopathy. Amplification yielded TCR beta CDR3 regions, with RNA transcripts as the source. First-round RT-PCR of the TCR CDR3 relied on the HTBI primer set. TCRdb used MiXCR to reprocess the multiplex PCR reads, holding one entry per CDR3 protein. In the table there are hundreds of thousands of distinct CDR3 sequences, 15% to 19% of which are singletons. This clonotype is categorized as medium-sized. The target antigen is unknown. Findings and limits, study-wide: Separating ophthalmopathy from stable hyperthyroidism was achieved by a 13 V-J model. Ophthalmopathy, which appeared later, was predicted by the model a median approximately 6.7 months before onset.

Germline V gene sequence: CDR1 MNHEY, CDR2 SVGEGT. V was pared by 2 bases and J by 6 bases, with 23 bases between. The CDR3 loop spans 18 amino acids. Fresh 10 ml peripheral blood yielded PBMCs. Sequencing was done on a sample of blood. The sequence was obtained from a woman aged 18-29 years with Graves' hyperthyroidism that later progressed to Graves' ophthalmopathy. The chain uses TRBV6-2 or TRBV6-3 and TRBJ2-1; no firm D call. CDR3 region: CASSYTSEPLSYFNEQFF. As DNA, the CDR3 is TGTGCCAGCAGTTACACATCTGAACCGCTTTCTTATTTCAATGAGCAGTTCTTC.